These T cell receptor beta chains were read from a single sample in a study of cytomegalovirus exposure and HLA in healthy donors. Method: immunoSEQ multiplex PCR; TCRdb's copy keeps in-frame clones and lacks some. Here the sample spans 100,000 to 150,000 clones, approximately 75% being singletons. Sequencing was done on a sample of PBMCs. These receptors were obtained from a woman aged 45-60 years in good health and CMV-seronegative. CDR3s include the opening cysteine and the closing phenylalanine or tryptophan. The D gene is left open where the match is weak. Rows may omit the clone size; those that give it use once, few, many or a size class.

>NA|TRBD1|TRBV4-1|TRBJ2-6
TGCGCCAGCAGTCTCGGACAGGCGCTCTCTGGGGCCAACGTCCTGACTTTC
CASSLGQALSGANVLTF
>few|TRBD2|TRBV7-8|TRBJ2-1
TGTGCCAGCAGCTTGCTACTAGCGGGAGAACGGTCCTACAATGAGCAGTTCTTC
CASSLLLAGERSYNEQFF
>NA|NA|TRBV9|TRBJ2-1
TGTGCCAGCAGCTTCTCTACTAGCAGTTTAGAGCAGTTCTTC
CASSFSTSSLEQFF
>NA|NA|TRBV2|TRBJ1-1
TGTGCCAGCAAGGGGCAGGGGCGAGCTGAAGCTTTCTTT
CASKGQGRAEAFF
>NA|TRBD1|TRBV30|TRBJ1-5
TGTGCCTGGAGTTTTGACAGGGGGGATCGGCCCCAGCATTTT
CAWSFDRGDRPQHF
>NA|NA|TRBV19|TRBJ1-1
TGTGCCAGTAGTGTTCAGGGCCAGGGAACTGAAGCTTTCTTT
CASSVQGQGTEAFF
>NA|NA|TRBV5-5|TRBJ2-2
TGTGCCAGCAGCTTGAGCCAGGGAGGCCTGAACACCGGGGAGCTGTTTTTT
CASSLSQGGLNTGELFF
>few|NA|TRBV25-1|TRBJ2-5
TGTGCCAGCAGTGAATATACTATTGCGGTAGAGACCCAGTACTTC
CASSEYTIAVETQYF
>NA|TRBD1|TRBV30|TRBJ1-4
TGTGCCTGGGGACAGGAGGATGAAAAACTGTTTTTT
CAWGQEDEKLFF
>NA|TRBD2|TRBV6-5|TRBJ2-5
TGTGCCAGCCATAGCGGGAGGGCGGGCGAGACCCAGTACTTC
CASHSGRAGETQYF
>NA|TRBD2|TRBV6-1|TRBJ2-2
TGTGCCAGCAGTGTGCTAACGGGGGGCGGGGAGCTGTTTTTT
CASSVLTGGGELFF
>NA|NA|TRBV27|TRBJ2-2
TGTGCCAGCAGTTTGACGGACTCCCTGCTCGGGGAGCTGTTTTTT
CASSLTDSLLGELFF
>NA|TRBD2|TRBV7-2|TRBJ2-4
TGTGCCAGCAGCTTAGCGGGACTAGCGGGAGAGGCCAAAAACATTCAGTACTTC
CASSLAGLAGEAKNIQYF
>NA|NA|TRBV4-3|TRBJ2-1
TGCGCCAGCAGCCAAGATGTCCTGACTACCTTCTCCTACAATGAGCAGTTCTTC
CASSQDVLTTFSYNEQFF
>NA|TRBD1|TRBV28|TRBJ2-3
TGTGCCAGCAGCCAGGGACAGGGAACAGATACGCAGTATTTT
CASSQGQGTDTQYF
>once|TRBD2|TRBV5-1|TRBJ2-1
TGCGCCAGCAGCTCTGGACTAGCGGGAGAGGTTGAGCAGTTCTTC
CASSSGLAGEVEQFF
>few|NA|TRBV27|TRBJ2-3
TGTGCCAGCAGTTCTTACACAGATACGCAGTATTTT
CASSSYTDTQYF
>once|NA|TRBV19|TRBJ2-1
TGTGCCAGTAGTATTTTGCGCCAGACTTACAATGAGCAGTTCTTC
CASSILRQTYNEQFF
>NA|TRBD1|TRBV19|TRBJ2-3
TGTGCCAAGGGACAGGAGAGCACAGATACGCAGTATTTT
CAKGQESTDTQYF
>NA|NA|TRBV11-1|TRBJ2-3
TGTGCCAGCAGCTTACAGAAACCCACAGATACGCAGTATTTT
CASSLQKPTDTQYF
>NA|NA|TRBV20-1|TRBJ1-3
TGCAGTGCTTCTTTAGGAAACACCATATATTTT
CSASLGNTIYF
>NA|TRBD1|TRBV2|TRBJ1-2
TGTGCCAGCAGTTCTTTTACAGGGGACTATGGCTACACCTTC
CASSSFTGDYGYTF
>NA|NA|TRBV7-2|TRBJ2-7
TGTGCCAGCAGCCCGTTAGCGGAGCTCTACGAGCAGTACTTC
CASSPLAELYEQYF
>NA|NA|TRBV28|TRBJ2-7
TGTGCCGCTCAGATCGACAGGATCTACGAGCAGTACTTC
CAAQIDRIYEQYF
>many|NA|TRBV14|TRBJ1-1
TGTGCCAGCAGCCAATTGGGGCGCGGGAACACTGAAGCTTTCTTT
CASSQLGRGNTEAFF
>NA|TRBD2|TRBV4-2|TRBJ2-7
TGTGCCAGCAGCTCGGGACTAGCGGGAGGCCTCGAGCAGTACTTC
CASSSGLAGGLEQYF
>few|TRBD2|TRBV28|TRBJ2-1
TGTGCCAGCAGGCGAAGCGGGACCGGCCTTTACAATGAGCAGTTCTTC
CASRRSGTGLYNEQFF
>few|NA|TRBV28|TRBJ2-7
TGTGCCAGCAGCGAACTTGACAGAGAGCAGTACTTC
CASSELDREQYF
>NA|NA|TRBV29-1|TRBJ1-1
TGCAGCGCTGCGGCGGGGAGAAAAGCTTTCTTT
CSAAAGRKAFF
>NA|NA|TRBV7-9|TRBJ2-7
TGTGCCAGCAGTCAAGCGGTCTCCTACGAGCAGTACTTC
CASSQAVSYEQYF
>NA|NA|TRBV7-9|TRBJ2-3
TGTGCCAGCAGGGAAGCGACGGAATCCCCTACGCAGTATTTT
CASREATESPTQYF
>NA|TRBD1|TRBV2|TRBJ2-2
TGTGCCAGCAGTCCAGGTTGGTGGGGACAGAGCACCGGGGAGCTGTTTTTT
CASSPGWWGQSTGELFF
>NA|TRBD2|TRBV5-4|TRBJ2-5
TGTTATTTCCGGACTAGCGGCACTCAAGAGACCCAGTACTTC
CYFRTSGTQETQYF
>NA|TRBD2|TRBV4-1|TRBJ2-7
TGCGCCAGCAGCCAAACTAGCGGGAGGACGTACGAGCAGTACTTC
CASSQTSGRTYEQYF
>NA|TRBD2|TRBV6-6|TRBJ2-3
TGTGCCAGCAGTTACGCTGGGGGAGGGAGCACAGATACGCAGTATTTT
CASSYAGGGSTDTQYF
>NA|NA|TRBV29-1|TRBJ2-5
TGCAGCGTTGCGAGCCCTCCGCCAGAGACCCAGTACTTC
CSVASPPPETQYF
>few|TRBD2|TRBV15|TRBJ2-1
TGTGCCACCAGCAGAGTTAGCGGGAGCTACAATGAGCAGTTCTTC
CATSRVSGSYNEQFF
>NA|NA|TRBV29-1|TRBJ2-7
TGCAGCGTTGTAGGGAGAATTTCCTACGAGCAGTACTTC
CSVVGRISYEQYF
>NA|NA|TRBV4-1|TRBJ2-1
TGCGCCAGCAGCCAACCCGGGACACTCAATGAGCAGTTCTTC
CASSQPGTLNEQFF
>NA|TRBD2|TRBV30|TRBJ2-1
TGTGCCTGGGAGCTAGCGGGGGACTACAATGAGCAGTTCTTC
CAWELAGDYNEQFF
>few|NA|TRBV2|TRBJ1-1
TGTGCCAGCAGTTGGGGGGACCGGAACACTGAAGCTTTCTTT
CASSWGDRNTEAFF
>few|NA|TRBV7-3|TRBJ2-3
TGTGCCAGCAGCTTAACCTTCGGAGATACGCAGTATTTT
CASSLTFGDTQYF
>NA|TRBD1|TRBV2|TRBJ1-1
TGTGCCAGCAGTGTAGCCGAGGGGGCCAGTCTGATGAACACTGAAGCTTTCTTT
CASSVAEGASLMNTEAFF
>few|NA|TRBV5-8|TRBJ1-5
TGTGCCAGCAGCTTGTTTCAGGCTAATCAGCCCCAGCATTTT
CASSLFQANQPQHF
>many|NA|TRBV4-3|TRBJ1-4
TGCGCCAGCAGCCAAGAAACTAGAAGTGAAAAACTGTTTTTT
CASSQETRSEKLFF
>once|TRBD2|TRBV6-6|TRBJ2-7
TGTGCCAGCAGTTACGAGGGACTAGCGGAAACCTACGAGCGGTACTTC
CASSYEGLAETYERYF
>NA|NA|TRBV11-1|TRBJ1-1
TGTGCCAGCAGCCTCCTGGGGAGTAGCGACACTGAAGCTTTCTTT
CASSLLGSSDTEAFF
>NA|NA|TRBV6-5|TRBJ1-2
TGTGCCAGCAGTTACAGTCTCGGCAGGGCAATCTATGGCTACACCTTC
CASSYSLGRAIYGYTF
>NA|NA|TRBV7-3|TRBJ2-2
TGTGCCAGCAGCTTAATGCCAGGGAACCCCGGGGAGCTGTTTTTT
CASSLMPGNPGELFF
>NA|TRBD1|TRBV6-6|TRBJ1-5
TGTGCCAGCAGTTACTCTACAGGGGACGGCAATCAGCCCCAACATTTT
CASSYSTGDGNQPQHF
>NA|NA|TRBV7-8|TRBJ1-5
TGTGCCAGCAGCCAGCAACAGGCGCCGAGGCCCCAGCATTTT
CASSQQQAPRPQHF
>NA|TRBD2|TRBV4-3|TRBJ2-1
TGCGCCAGCAGCCAAGAAACTAACACTTGGGGGACTAACTACAATGAGCAGTTCTTC
CASSQETNTWGTNYNEQFF
>few|NA|TRBV19|TRBJ2-7
TGTGCCAGTAGTTTAAATTACGAGCAGTACTTC
CASSLNYEQYF
>NA|NA|TRBV6-6|TRBJ1-1
TGTGCCAGCAGTTACTCTCAGGGTGACACTGAAGCTTTCTTT
CASSYSQGDTEAFF
>NA|TRBD1|TRBV7-9|TRBJ1-1
TGTGCCAGCAGCCTTACAGGGGGCGCGGGGACTGAAGCTTTCTTT
CASSLTGGAGTEAFF